Sequencing of this T cell receptor (beta chain) was carried out in a study of blood T cell repertoires in COVID-19. Whole-study context: Collection of acute and convalescent COVID-19 samples took place in the United States, Italy and Spain. The analysed material was cDNA or gDNA that came from T cells, B-cell-depleted T cells, or PBMCs.

Per the authors' pipeline: Cell counts per sample came from amplifying reference gene primers. Data came from immunoSEQ multiplex PCR; TCRdb stores just in-frame clones and leaves some out. V, J and clone size reflect that table, while D and trimming were determined from the DNA. Here the sample spans about 110,000 clones, 70% to 85% being singletons. Sequencing used peripheral blood. This clonotype originated in a man in his 70s with active or convalescent COVID-19.

CDR3: CASSQGQDLPGNAFF. In nucleotides, the CDR3 is TGCGCCAGCAGCCAAGGACAGGATCTCCCCGGGAATGCTTTCTTT. The chain combines TRBV4-1 with TRBJ1-1; tentative D call: TRBD1 (6 bases). Germline V lookup: CDR1 MGHRA, CDR2 YSYEKL. V lost 1 base and J lost 11, with 20 bases in between. The CDR3 covers 15 residues.